One sample yielded the 32 T cell receptor beta chains listed below, sequenced in a study of blood T cell repertoires in COVID-19 (dated by TCRdb to 2020 to 2022). Library preparation was by the immunoSEQ multiplex PCR assay. The table comes from immuneACCESS by way of TCRdb, which keeps in-frame sequences with V and J called. Part of the clones is missing from these tables; in studies checked, under half for an unresolved V gene and the rest for unknown reasons. Present in this sample are around 400,000 clones, 80% to 90% of which were seen just once. Of the sample, approximately 1.2% is held by the ten largest clones. The sequenced sample was peripheral blood. These receptors were obtained from a man aged 35 to 55 with acute or convalescent COVID-19.

J is TRBJ2-7 and V is TRBV11-2, with 7 positions matching TRBD2. In germline, CDR1 is SGHAT, CDR2 FQNNGV. CDR3 length: 12 amino acids. V was clipped by 5 bases and J by 6 bases; unmatched bases: 4. The CDR3 DNA reads as TGTGCCAGCAGCCGTTCGGGGGGCGAGCAGTACTTC. Protein product: CASSRSGGEQYF.

The chain carries TRBV5-1 and TRBJ1-3; 9 nucleotides match TRBD1. Germline loops: CDR1 SGHRS, CDR2 YFSETQ. J was trimmed by 5 bases and V by 4 bases; bases with no gene match: 4. CDR3 size: 14 residues. CDR3 DNA sequence: TGCGCCAGCAGCCCGGGGACAGGGCGAAACACCATATATTTT. As protein: CASSPGTGRNTIYF.

The chain employs TRBV5-4 and TRBJ1-4; D might be TRBD1 (5 bases). The CDR3 has 15 amino acids. Germline V gives CDR1 SGHNT, CDR2 YYREEE (reference sequence). V was clipped by 5 bases and J by 0 bases, with 11 bases between them. The chain's CDR3 is CASSSTGATNEKLFF. CDR3 nucleotide sequence: TGTGCCAGCAGTTCCACAGGAGCAACTAATGAAAAACTGTTTTTT.

This clone has just a few counts. This chain connects TRBV4-3 to TRBJ2-7; 8 bases match TRBD1. CDR1 is LGHNA, CDR2 YSLEER, per germline. This CDR3 is 15 amino acids long. Trimming cost V 3 bases and J 3 bases; bases outside gene matches: 7. The CDR3 nucleotides are TGCGCCAGCAGCCAGAGGACAGGGCGTTACTACGAGCAGTACTTC. This encodes CASSQRTGRYYEQYF.

The J gene is TRBJ1-5, the V gene TRBV5-8; D is possibly TRBD1 (5 bases). Germline-derived CDR1 and CDR2 are SGHTS and YDEGEE. The CDR3 consists of 15 residues. Trimming pared 2 bases from V and 4 bases from J, leaving 13 bases between. The CDR3 spells CASSFQGRMNQPQHF. In nucleotides, the CDR3 is TGTGCCAGCAGCTTCCAGGGAAGAATGAATCAGCCCCAGCATTTT.

The chain has TRBV27 and TRBJ2-3, with D possibly matching TRBD2 (7 bases). The CDR3 consists of 15 residues. The V gene lost 0 bases and the J gene lost 5 bases, with 12 bases spanning the gap. In germline, CDR1 is MNHEY, CDR2 SMNVEV (reference sequence). The CDR3 region is CASSLSRGRVDTQYF. The CDR3 DNA follows: TGTGCCAGCAGTTTATCGCGGGGGCGGGTAGATACGCAGTATTTT.

As concerns this clone: At one boundary the junction diverges from the germline segment, which might be a read error. The CDR3 DNA sequence: TGTGCCAGCAGTCAAGTTAGGGGAACTAATGAAAAACTGTTTTTT. This codes for CASSQVRGTNEKLFF. The gene calls are TRBV3-1 (or the pseudogene TRBV3-2) and TRBJ1-4; D is possibly TRBD1 (5 bases). Germline values: CDR1 LGHDT, CDR2 YNNKEL (reference sequence). The CDR3 is 15 amino acids.

This chain uses TRBV6-1 with TRBJ2-7; D possibly corresponds to TRBD1 (5 bases). Trimming took 0 bases from V and 3 from J, leaving 9 bases between them. In germline, CDR1 is MNHNS, CDR2 SASEGT. This CDR3 comprises 14 residues. The CDR3 bases are TGTGCCAGCAGTGAAGCGCCAGGGCTCTACGAGCAGTACTTC. Translating gives CASSEAPGLYEQYF.

CDR3 loop: CASSRGGVELDTQYF. CDR3 DNA sequence: TGTGCCAGCAGCCGCGGGGGAGTGGAGTTGGATACGCAGTATTTT. The chain combines TRBV11-2 with TRBJ2-3, with 7 positions matching TRBD2. This CDR3 is built from 15 residues. CDR1 and CDR2 from the germline V gene are SGHAT and FQNNGV. Trimming cost V 5 bases and J 6 bases; bases outside gene matches: 11. The whole variable domain, remainder taken from reference TRBV11-2 and TRBJ2-3, is EAGVAQSPRYKIIEKRQSVAFWCNPISGHATLYWYQQILGQGPKLLIQFQNNGVVDDSQLPKDRFSAERLKGVDSTLKIQPAKLEDSAVYLCASSRGGVELDTQYFGPGTRLTVL.

The chain joins TRBV19 to TRBJ1-5, with D possibly TRBD1 on 5 matching bases. The CDR3 spans 15 residues. V was shortened by 11 bases and J by 0 bases, with 17 bases between the two germline ends. Germline assignment: CDR1 LNHDA and CDR2 SQIVND (reference sequence). The CDR3 sequence is CACAGGRYSNQPQHF. The DNA for the CDR3 is TGTGCCTGTGCGGGGGGACGATATAGCAATCAGCCCCAGCATTTT.

The table lists this clone with a few counts. This chain joins TRBV6-5 and TRBJ2-1; 9 nucleotides align to TRBD2. This CDR3 spans 15 amino acids. CDR1 and CDR2 (germline): MNHEY, SVGAGI. J lost 8 bases, V lost 8 bases, and 13 bases had no gene match. The CDR3 sequence: CASFTVREGGDEQFF. The CDR3 coding sequence is TGTGCCAGCTTTACGGTGCGGGAGGGAGGCGATGAGCAGTTCTTC.

V gene TRBV6-4 combines with J gene TRBJ2-1, with 8 bases matching TRBD2. This CDR3 contains 15 residues. V gave up 6 bases and J gave up 0 bases; unmatched junction bases: 4. The germline gives CDR1 MRHNA, CDR2 SNTAGT. The CDR3 spells CASRERGSSYNEQFF. For the CDR3, the DNA is TGTGCCAGCAGAGAGCGGGGGAGCTCCTACAATGAGCAGTTCTTC.

This sequence joins TRBV10-3 and TRBJ2-1, with TRBD1 as a possible D gene (5 bases). The CDR3 sequence is 14 residues long. Germline assignment: CDR1 ENHRY and CDR2 SYGVKD. Trimming pared 6 bases from V and 6 bases from J, leaving 15 bases between. CDR3 nucleotides: TGTGCCATCAGGGGGTCATTAGACAGCAATGAGCAGTTCTTC. Its translation: CAIRGSLDSNEQFF.

The chain employs TRBV5-6 and TRBJ1-5; no reliable D call. The germline gives CDR1 SGHDT, CDR2 YYEEEE. This CDR3 has 14 amino acids. Trimming shortened V by 3 bases and J by 0 bases, and 7 bases separated the two germline ends. The CDR3 loop is CASSSHNSNQPQHF. For the CDR3, the DNA is TGTGCCAGCAGCTCTCACAATAGCAATCAGCCCCAGCATTTT.

The chain is built from TRBV27 and TRBJ2-3; TRBD1 might be the D (6 bases). The germline CDR1 and CDR2 sequences are MNHEY and SMNVEV (reference sequence). The V end was cut by 3 bases, the J end by 2 bases, with 15 bases between. The CDR3 runs to 16 residues. DNA of the CDR3: TGTGCCAGCAGTTTGAGGGGGTTACAGTACACAGATACGCAGTATTTT. Its translation is CASSLRGLQYTDTQYF.

The chain recombines TRBV3-1 (or the pseudogene TRBV3-2) with TRBJ1-5, with D maybe TRBD1 (5 bases). Trimming left V 2 bases short and J 5 bases short, with 19 bases between. The CDR3 contains 17 residues. Looked up from germline, CDR1 is LGHDT and CDR2 is YNNKEL (reference sequence). CDR3 in amino acids: CASSQSWGGQIDQPQHF. The CDR3 nucleotides are TGTGCCAGCAGCCAAAGCTGGGGCGGCCAAATCGATCAGCCCCAGCATTTT.

As DNA, the CDR3 is TGTGCCAGCAGCAAGATCGGGACAGGGGACCACGAGCAGTACTTC. It encodes CASSKIGTGDHEQYF. The chain joins TRBV9 to TRBJ2-7, with TRBD1 identical over 10 bases. The CDR3 runs 15 residues. Trimming removed 4 bases from V and 5 bases from J; junction bases left unmatched: 9. Per the germline V gene, CDR1 is SGDLS and CDR2 is YYNGEE.

This rearrangement joins TRBV18 to TRBJ2-5; TRBD2 agrees at 8 bases. V shed 3 bases, J shed 4 bases, and the junction held 1 base outside the gene matches. This CDR3 contains 13 residues. Germline V CDR1 and CDR2: KGHSH, LQKENI. CDR3 sequence reads: CASSPGLGETQYF. The CDR3 nucleotides read TGTGCCAGCTCACCGGGACTAGGAGAGACCCAGTACTTC. The full variable domain, its missing parts supplied by reference TRBV18 and TRBJ2-5, is NAGVMQNPRHLVRRRGQEARLRCSPMKGHSHVYWYRQLPEEGLKFMVYLQKENIIDESGMPKERFSAEFPKEGPSILRIQQVVRGDSAAYFCASSPGLGETQYFGPGTRLLVL.

There are a few counts of this clone. This chain uses TRBV28 with TRBJ1-2; TRBD1 matches 8 bases. This CDR3 contains 17 residues. Germline-derived CDR1 and CDR2 are MDHEN and SYDVKM. V lost 6 bases and J lost 7; bases outside the gene matches: 19. CDR3 nucleotides: TGTGCCAGCAGGCCTTTGAAATCAGCCCCAGGGGGCTCTGGCTACACCTTC. Its translation is CASRPLKSAPGGSGYTF.

This clone was detected only a few times. This CDR3 is also generated by other DNA sequences in the sample. This sequence joins TRBV4-3 and TRBJ2-7; 10 bases match TRBD1. Losses at the gene ends were 4 bases for V and 2 bases for J; bases not matched to a gene: 2. The germline CDR1 and CDR2 sequences are LGHNA and YSLEER. The CDR3 has 14 residues. CDR3 DNA: TGCGCCAGCAGCCTGGGACAGGGGACCTACGAGCAGTACTTC. Protein: CASSLGQGTYEQYF.

J is TRBJ2-1 and V is TRBV6-1, with D tentatively TRBD2 (6 bases). The germline V gene has CDR1 MNHNS and CDR2 SASEGT. The V gene lost 3 bases and the J gene lost 2 bases, with 11 bases spanning the gap. The CDR3 has 15 amino acids. The CDR3 DNA sequence: TGTGCCAGCAGTGACCCCGGGACTGCCTACAATGAGCAGTTCTTC. Translated: CASSDPGTAYNEQFF.

This rearrangement joins TRBV15 to TRBJ1-4; 7 bases are a match to TRBD1. The J segment lost 8 bases and the V segment lost 0 bases, leaving 15 bases of the junction unmatched. The CDR3 extends over 18 amino acids. Looked up from germline, CDR1 is LNHNV and CDR2 is YYDKDF (reference sequence). The CDR3 bases are TGTGCCACCAGCAGAGATCTTTGGGCACAGGGGCAAGACGAAAAACTGTTTTTT. Amino acids: CATSRDLWAQGQDEKLFF.

The J gene is TRBJ1-3, the V gene TRBV29-1; D is perhaps TRBD1 (5 bases). Germline V lookup: CDR1 SQVTM, CDR2 ANQGSEA. CDR3 length: 15 residues. V gave up 1 base and J gave up 2 bases, with 12 bases separating them. For the CDR3, the DNA is TGCAGCGTTGAAGCAGGGAACTTTCCTGGAAACACCATATATTTT. Translating gives CSVEAGNFPGNTIYF.

V usage is TRBV10-3 and J usage is TRBJ1-6; tentative D call: TRBD1 (6 bases). V was pared by 2 bases and J by 6 bases, with 14 bases between. The V gene's germline CDR1 is ENHRY and CDR2 SYGVKD. CDR3 size: 16 residues. CDR3 sequence reads: CAISETNRVFNSPLHF. DNA of the CDR3: TGTGCCATCAGTGAGACAAACAGGGTTTTTAATTCACCCCTCCACTTT.

The chain recombines TRBV7-6 with TRBJ2-1; a possible D gene is TRBD1 (5 bases). Germline values: CDR1 SGHVS, CDR2 FNYEAQ. With 5 bases removed from V and 1 base from J, the gap between germline ends came to 12 bases. The CDR3 is 15 amino acids. The CDR3, as DNA: TGTGCCAGCAGCACAGACAGTCCTTCCTACAATGAGCAGTTCTTC. Its translation: CASSTDSPSYNEQFF.

This rearrangement joins TRBV10-3 to TRBJ2-3; 13 bases are a match to TRBD2. V gave up 0 bases and J gave up 0 bases; unmatched junction bases: 9. This CDR3 comprises 20 residues. Germline CDR1 reads ENHRY; CDR2 reads SYGVKD. CDR3 loop: CAISESGRTSGGTSTDTQYF. Here the CDR3 DNA reads TGTGCCATCAGTGAGTCGGGGCGGACTAGCGGGGGAACTAGCACAGATACGCAGTATTTT.

This clone has more than one count but fewer than ten. The V gene is TRBV5-1, the J gene TRBJ2-3; TRBD1 matches 8 bases. The germline V gene has CDR1 SGHRS and CDR2 YFSETQ. The CDR3 has 15 residues. V lost 4 bases to trimming and J lost 2 bases; unmatched junction nucleotides: 6. The CDR3 loop is CASSRDRGDTDTQYF. Written as DNA, the CDR3 is TGCGCCAGCAGCCGCGACAGGGGAGACACAGATACGCAGTATTTT.

The CDR3 DNA reads TGCGCCAGCAGCTGGGACAGGGAGTCCTACGAGCAGTACTTC. Translating it yields CASSWDRESYEQYF. The rearrangement uses TRBV5-1 and TRBJ2-7, with TRBD1 matching 9 bases. The CDR3 spans 14 residues. Germline values: CDR1 SGHRS, CDR2 YFSETQ. V dropped 3 bases and J dropped 1; count of bases not matched to a gene: 2.

The CDR3 region has the DNA TGTGCCAGCAGTGACGAGGCGGCAGCTGAAGCTTTCTTT. It is translated as CASSDEAAAEAFF. The chain couples TRBV25-1 to TRBJ1-1, with D unresolved. The germline V and J ends were trimmed by 3 bases and 6 bases, with 11 bases remaining between them. The CDR3 runs to 13 residues. Germline V gives CDR1 MGHDK, CDR2 SYGVNS.

This rearrangement joins TRBV27 to TRBJ2-1; TRBD2 is a possible D gene (6 bases). This CDR3 region has 15 residues. Trimming cost V 3 bases and J 9 bases, with 18 bases left between them. Per the germline V gene, CDR1 is MNHEY and CDR2 is SMNVEV (reference sequence). In DNA form, the CDR3 reads TGTGCCAGCAGTTTTTGGGCTAGCGTCCAACCTGAGCAGTTCTTC. Protein: CASSFWASVQPEQFF.

The chain is built from TRBV12-5 and TRBJ2-3; the D is unclear. The V gene's germline CDR1 is LGHNT and CDR2 FRNRAP. The CDR3 has 16 residues. The germline V and J ends were trimmed by 8 bases and 0 bases, with 18 bases remaining between them. CDR3 sequence reads: CASFLYLAESTDTQYF. The CDR3 coding sequence is TGTGCTAGTTTCCTGTATTTGGCGGAGAGCACAGATACGCAGTATTTT.

The chain has TRBV6-4 and TRBJ1-2; TRBD1 is a possible D gene (5 bases). The germline V gene has CDR1 MRHNA and CDR2 SNTAGT. The ends were cut back, 3 bases at V and 2 bases at J, with 10 bases in the middle. This CDR3 is 14 amino acids long. CDR3: CASSEVWGNYGYTF. The CDR3 nucleotides are TGTGCCAGCAGTGAGGTTTGGGGCAACTATGGCTACACCTTC.